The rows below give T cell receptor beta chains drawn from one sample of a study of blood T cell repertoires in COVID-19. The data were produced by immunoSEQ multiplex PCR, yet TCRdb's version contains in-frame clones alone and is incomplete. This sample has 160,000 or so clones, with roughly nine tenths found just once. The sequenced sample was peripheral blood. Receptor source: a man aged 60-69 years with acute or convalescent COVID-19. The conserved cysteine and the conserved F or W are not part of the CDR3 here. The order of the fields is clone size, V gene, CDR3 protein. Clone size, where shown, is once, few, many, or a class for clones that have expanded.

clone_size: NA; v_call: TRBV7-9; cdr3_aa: ASSLAQGKGEKLF
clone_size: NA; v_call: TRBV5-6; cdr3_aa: ASSYRGYGYT
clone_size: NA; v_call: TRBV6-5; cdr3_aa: ASSFSWGGANTEAF
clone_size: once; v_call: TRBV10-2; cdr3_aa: ASMPTGGLDEQF
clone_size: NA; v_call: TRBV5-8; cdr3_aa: ASTLLPGTEAF
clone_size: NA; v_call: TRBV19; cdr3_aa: ASSMGQYSPLH
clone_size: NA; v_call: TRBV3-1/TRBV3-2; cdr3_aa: AAGPAPKDEQF
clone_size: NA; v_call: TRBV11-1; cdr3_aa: ASSGLAEADTQY
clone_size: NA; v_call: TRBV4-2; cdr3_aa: ASSPEFYLLYEQY
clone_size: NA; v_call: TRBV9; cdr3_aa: ASSTPGVNYGYT
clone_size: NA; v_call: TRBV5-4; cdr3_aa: ASSLGTSYNSPLH
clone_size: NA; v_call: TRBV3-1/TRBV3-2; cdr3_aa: ASSHGTGFYEQY
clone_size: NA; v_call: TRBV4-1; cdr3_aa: ASSSGTDEKLF
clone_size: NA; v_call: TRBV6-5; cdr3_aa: ASRPRGSGTDTQY
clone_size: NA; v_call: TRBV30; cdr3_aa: AWTLWSSGNTIY
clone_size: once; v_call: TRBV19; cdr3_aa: ASSIGRSRGTNEKLF
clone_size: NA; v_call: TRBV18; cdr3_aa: ASSPTGRGNTEAF
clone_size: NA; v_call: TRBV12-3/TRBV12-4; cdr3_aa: ASSLSNSPLH
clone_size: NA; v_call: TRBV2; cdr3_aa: ASTAQKYGYT
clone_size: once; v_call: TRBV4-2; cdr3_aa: ASSQDMAVTGELF
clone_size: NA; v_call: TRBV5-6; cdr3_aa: ASNRQGMNTEAF
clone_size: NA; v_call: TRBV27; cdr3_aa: ASSFSGVDFETQY
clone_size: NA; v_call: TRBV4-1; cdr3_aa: ASSRGPSRPMSNQPQH
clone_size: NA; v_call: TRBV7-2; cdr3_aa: ASSKGRSYEQY
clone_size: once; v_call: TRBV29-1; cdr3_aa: SALDWETQY
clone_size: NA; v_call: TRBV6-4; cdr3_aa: ASSVRHQGGDEQF
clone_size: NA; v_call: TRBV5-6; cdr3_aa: ASSLGRGQGSYNSPLH
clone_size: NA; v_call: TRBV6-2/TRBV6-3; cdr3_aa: ASSYEGKKARGGDTEAF
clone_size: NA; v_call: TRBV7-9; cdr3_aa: ASSIPRGYGANVLT
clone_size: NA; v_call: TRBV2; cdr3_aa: ASRTGGFGSYEQY
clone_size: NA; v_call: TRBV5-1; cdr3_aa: ASSRDFSSYNEQF
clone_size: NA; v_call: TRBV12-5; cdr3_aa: ASGLTSGGPDTQY
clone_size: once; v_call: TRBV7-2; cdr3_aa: ASSSGQGANNSPLH
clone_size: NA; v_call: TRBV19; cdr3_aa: ASSILTGTRNEKLF
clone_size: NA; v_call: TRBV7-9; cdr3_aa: ASSLGEAARTIY
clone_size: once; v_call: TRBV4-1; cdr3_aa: ASRRPGRGNYGYT